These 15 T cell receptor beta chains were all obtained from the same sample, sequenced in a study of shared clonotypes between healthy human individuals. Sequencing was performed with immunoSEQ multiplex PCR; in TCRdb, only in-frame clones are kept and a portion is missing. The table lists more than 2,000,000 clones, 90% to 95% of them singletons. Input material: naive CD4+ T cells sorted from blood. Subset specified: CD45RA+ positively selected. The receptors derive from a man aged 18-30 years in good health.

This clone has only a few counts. The CDR3 sequence: CASGAFNEQFF. The CDR3 nucleotides read TGTGCCAGTGGAGCTTTCAATGAGCAGTTCTTC. The chain carries TRBV19 and TRBJ2-1; D is uncertain. V lost 8 bases and J lost 6, with 8 bases in between. The CDR3 is 11 residues long. Germline lookup yields CDR1 LNHDA and CDR2 SQIVND (reference sequence).

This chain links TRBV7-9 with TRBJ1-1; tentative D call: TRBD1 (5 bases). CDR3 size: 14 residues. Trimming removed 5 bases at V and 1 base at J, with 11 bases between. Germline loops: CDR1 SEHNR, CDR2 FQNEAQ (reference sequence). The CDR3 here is CASSTGTANTEAFF. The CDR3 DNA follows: TGTGCCAGCAGCACCGGGACGGCGAACACTGAAGCTTTCTTT.

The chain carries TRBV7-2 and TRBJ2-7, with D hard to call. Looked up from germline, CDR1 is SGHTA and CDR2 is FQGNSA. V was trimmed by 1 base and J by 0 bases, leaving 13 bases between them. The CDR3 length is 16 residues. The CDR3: CASSLEVWQASYEQYF. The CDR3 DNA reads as TGTGCCAGCAGCTTAGAGGTTTGGCAGGCCTCCTACGAGCAGTACTTC.

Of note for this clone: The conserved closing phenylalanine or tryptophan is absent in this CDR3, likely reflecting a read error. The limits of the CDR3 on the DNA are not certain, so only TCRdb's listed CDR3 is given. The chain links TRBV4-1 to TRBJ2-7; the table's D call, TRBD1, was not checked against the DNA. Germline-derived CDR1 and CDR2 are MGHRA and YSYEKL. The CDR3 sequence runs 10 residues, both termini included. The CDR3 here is CASSQEGWRL.

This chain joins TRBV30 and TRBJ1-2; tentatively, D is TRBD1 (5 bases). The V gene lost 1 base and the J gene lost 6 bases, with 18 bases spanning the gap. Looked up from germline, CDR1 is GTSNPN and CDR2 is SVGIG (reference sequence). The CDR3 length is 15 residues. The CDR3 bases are TGTGCCTGGAGTGCCTTGGCAGGGACTTTTAATGGCTACACCTTC. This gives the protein CAWSALAGTFNGYTF.

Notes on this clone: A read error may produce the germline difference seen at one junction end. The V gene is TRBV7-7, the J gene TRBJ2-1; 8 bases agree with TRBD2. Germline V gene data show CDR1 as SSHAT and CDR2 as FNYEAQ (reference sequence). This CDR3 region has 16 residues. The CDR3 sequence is CASSSSAGRAGAEQFF. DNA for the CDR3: TGTGCTAGCAGCTCCAGCGCCGGGAGGGCCGGTGCTGAGCAGTTCTTC.

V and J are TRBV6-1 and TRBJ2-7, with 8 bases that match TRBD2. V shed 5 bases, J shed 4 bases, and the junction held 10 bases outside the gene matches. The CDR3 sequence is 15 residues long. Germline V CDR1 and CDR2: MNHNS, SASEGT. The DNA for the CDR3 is TGTGCCAGCAGTCTGCAGCGGGGGCAACCTTACGAGCAGTACTTC. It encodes CASSLQRGQPYEQYF.

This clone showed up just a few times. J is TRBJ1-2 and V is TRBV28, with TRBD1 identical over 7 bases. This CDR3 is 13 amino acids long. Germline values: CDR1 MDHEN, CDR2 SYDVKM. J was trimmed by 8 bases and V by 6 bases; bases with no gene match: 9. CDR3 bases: TGTGCCAGCAGCCTCGGACAGGCCTTGGGCTACACCTTC. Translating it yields CASSLGQALGYTF.

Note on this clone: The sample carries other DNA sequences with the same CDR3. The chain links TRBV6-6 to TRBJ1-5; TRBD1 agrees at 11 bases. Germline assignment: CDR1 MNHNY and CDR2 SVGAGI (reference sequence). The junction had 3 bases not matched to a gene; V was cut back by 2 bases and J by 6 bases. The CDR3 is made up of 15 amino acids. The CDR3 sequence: CASSYGQGASQPQHF. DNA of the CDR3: TGTGCCAGCAGTTACGGACAGGGGGCATCTCAGCCCCAGCATTTT.

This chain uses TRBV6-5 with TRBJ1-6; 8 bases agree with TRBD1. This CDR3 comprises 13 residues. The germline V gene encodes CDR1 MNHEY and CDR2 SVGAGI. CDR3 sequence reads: CAIRDRPNSPLHF. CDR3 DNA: TGTGCAATCAGGGACAGGCCTAATTCACCCCTCCACTTT.

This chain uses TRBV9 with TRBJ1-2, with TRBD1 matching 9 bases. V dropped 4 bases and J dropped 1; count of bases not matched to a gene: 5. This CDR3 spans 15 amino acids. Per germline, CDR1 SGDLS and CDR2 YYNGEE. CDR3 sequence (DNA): TGTGCCAGCAGCTTCAGGACAGGGGATAACTATGGCTACACCTTC. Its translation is CASSFRTGDNYGYTF.

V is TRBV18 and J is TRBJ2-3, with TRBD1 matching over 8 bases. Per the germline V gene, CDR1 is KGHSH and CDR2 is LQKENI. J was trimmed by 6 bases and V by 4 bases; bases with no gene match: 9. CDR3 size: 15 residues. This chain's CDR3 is CASSRTGPTSDTQYF. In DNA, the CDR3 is TGTGCCAGCTCACGGACAGGGCCGACGAGTGATACGCAGTATTTT.

The DNA for the CDR3 is TGTGCCAGTAGTACAGGGGTGGGACTAGCAAACAATGAGCAGTTCTTC. Amino acids: CASSTGVGLANNEQFF. The chain links TRBV19 to TRBJ2-1, with 9 positions matching TRBD2. Germline V CDR1 and CDR2: LNHDA, SQIVND (reference sequence). The V gene end was trimmed by 4 bases and the J gene end by 5 bases; junction bases not matched to a gene: 9. The CDR3 consists of 16 residues.

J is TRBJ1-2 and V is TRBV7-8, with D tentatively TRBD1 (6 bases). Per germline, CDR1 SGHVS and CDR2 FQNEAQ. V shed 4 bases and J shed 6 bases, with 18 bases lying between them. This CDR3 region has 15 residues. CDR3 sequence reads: CASSSQQGMVDGYTF. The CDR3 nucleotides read TGTGCCAGCAGCTCCCAACAGGGTATGGTCGATGGCTACACCTTC.

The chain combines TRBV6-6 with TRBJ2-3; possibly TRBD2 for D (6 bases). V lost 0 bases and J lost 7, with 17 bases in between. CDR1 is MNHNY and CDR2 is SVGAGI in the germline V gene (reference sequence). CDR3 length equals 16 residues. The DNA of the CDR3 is TGTGCCAGCAGTTACTCGAGGGGACTCTCAACCTATACGCAGTATTTT. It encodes CASSYSRGLSTYTQYF.